This TCR beta chain is drawn from a study of PD-1 blockade in classical Hodgkin lymphoma. As for time point: cycle 4 day 1 (C4D1), after 6 weeks of nivolumab. The patients all showed relapse after autologous stem cell transplantation, while their brentuximab vedotin exposure varied. The CDR3 sequence is 14 residues long. CDR1 is SGHRS, CDR2 YFSETQ, per germline. Germline trimming cut 4 bases from V and 0 bases from J; bases unmatched to any gene: 1. Generated by immunoSEQ multiplex PCR, the TCRdb table keeps only in-frame clones and is missing some. The table has about 41,000 clones, approximately 67% seen once; the top ten hold approximately 2.5%.

This clonotype was obtained from a human donor with classical Hodgkin lymphoma. The sample consisted of peripheral blood mononuclear cells (PBMCs), taken before the fourth cycle of nivolumab. The V call is TRBV5-1, the J call TRBJ2-1, with TRBD2 identical over 7 bases. The CDR3 DNA reads TGCGCCAGCAGCGGGGGGGACTCCTACAATGAGCAGTTCTTC. It is translated as CASSGGDSYNEQFF.